This T cell receptor beta chain was documented in a study of cytomegalovirus exposure and HLA in healthy donors. The primer mix had 60 Vbeta and 13 Jbeta primers. Clones were sequenced by immunoSEQ multiplex PCR, and TCRdb holds only the in-frame ones, with some missing. The sample lists approximately 160,000 clones; around four fifths were seen once. Regarding this clone: Its matching antigen is unknown.

Study-level points and caveats: The authors later found most CMV-associated TCR beta chains appeared HLA-restricted.

The ends were cut back, 4 bases at V and 4 bases at J, with 15 bases in the middle. Germline values: CDR1 SGHTS, CDR2 YDEGEE. CDR3 length: 14 amino acids. The TCR originated in a woman younger than 45 in good health and CMV-seropositive. The specimen sequenced was PBMCs. V usage is TRBV5-8 and J usage is TRBJ2-7; D gene unclear. In nucleotides, the CDR3 is TGTGCCAGCAGCGCAAGCTCGTCCAAGTACGAGCAGTACTTC. Encoded protein: CASSASSSKYEQYF.